The 14 T cell receptor beta chains reported below all come from one sample, sequenced in a study of beta chain features in type 1 diabetes. Reverse transcription of all isolated RNA meant that expressed TCRB transcripts were sequenced. TCRdb's copy holds only in-frame clones and misses some; the assay was immunoSEQ multiplex PCR. The top ten clones hold roughly 1.9% of a sample with about 150,000 clones, approximately 10% of them seen once. Sequenced material: central memory CD4+ T cells from blood. These receptors all come from a man younger than 30 in good health.

This clone was seen repeatedly, ten times or more. This chain uses TRBV7-9 with TRBJ2-7; 11 bases align to TRBD2. V lost 2 bases, J lost 4 bases, and 1 base stayed unmatched. Germline V CDR1 and CDR2: SEHNR, FQNEAQ (reference sequence). There are 14 residues in the CDR3. CDR3 protein: CASSLLAGGYEQYF. Written as DNA, the CDR3 is TGTGCCAGCAGCTTACTAGCGGGGGGTTACGAGCAGTACTTC.

The gene calls are TRBV29-1 and TRBJ2-3; D is undetermined. The CDR3 totals 14 residues. Trimming removed 4 bases from V and 1 base from J, with 12 bases in between. Germline V gene sequence: CDR1 SQVTM, CDR2 ANQGSEA. Here the CDR3 reads CSVAKQLGTDTQYF. DNA for the CDR3: TGCAGCGTTGCAAAACAGCTGGGCACAGATACGCAGTATTTT.

This sequence joins TRBV5-1 and TRBJ1-1; possibly TRBD1 for D (6 bases). CDR3 length: 15 amino acids. Germline lookup yields CDR1 SGHRS and CDR2 YFSETQ. V lost 1 base and J lost 1, with 11 bases in between. The CDR3 DNA is TGCGCCAGCAGCTTGACGGGACAAGCGAACACTGAAGCTTTCTTT. Its translation is CASSLTGQANTEAFF.

The genes are TRBV7-2 and TRBJ2-2; D is uncertain. V was clipped by 1 base and J by 1 base, with 7 bases between them. The germline V gene encodes CDR1 SGHTA and CDR2 FQGNSA. The length of the CDR3 is 15 residues. CDR3 loop: CASSLGRQNTGELFF. The CDR3 DNA sequence: TGTGCCAGCAGCTTAGGTCGCCAGAACACCGGGGAGCTGTTTTTT.

The rearrangement uses TRBV6-5 and TRBJ1-5; 9 bases align to TRBD1. Per the germline V gene, CDR1 is MNHEY and CDR2 is SVGAGI. This CDR3 contains 12 residues. The V gene end was trimmed by 10 bases and the J gene end by 4 bases; junction bases not matched to a gene: 2. The CDR3 nucleotides are TGTGCCATGGGGACAGGGAATCAGCCCCAGCATTTT. Its translation: CAMGTGNQPQHF.

In this sample, this clone turned up a few times. This chain joins TRBV7-9 and TRBJ2-3; no clear D gene. Trimming took 3 bases from V and 1 from J, leaving 11 bases between them. From germline, CDR1 is SEHNR and CDR2 FQNEAQ (reference sequence). The CDR3 sequence is 15 residues long. CDR3 amino acids: CASSLRVPRTDTQYF. CDR3 DNA: TGTGCCAGCAGCTTGAGAGTGCCTCGCACAGATACGCAGTATTTT.

This clone appeared a few times. V gene TRBV29-1 combines with J gene TRBJ1-3; the D gene is possibly TRBD1 (5 bases). The CDR3 totals 14 residues. Germline values: CDR1 SQVTM, CDR2 ANQGSEA. V shed 4 bases and J shed 0 bases, with 10 bases lying between them. The CDR3 is CSVVFGTSGNTIYF. CDR3 bases: TGCAGCGTTGTGTTCGGGACCTCTGGAAACACCATATATTTT.

This clone was counted a few times. The CDR3 DNA reads TGTGCCAGCAGTCTCGAGCGAATTCCCCTCTATGGCTACACCTTC. Its translation: CASSLERIPLYGYTF. The rearrangement joins TRBV27 to TRBJ1-2; D unresolved. Germline V gene data show CDR1 as MNHEY and CDR2 as SMNVEV (reference sequence). The CDR3 length is 15 residues. V was shortened by 5 bases and J by 4 bases, with 17 bases between the two germline ends.

The sample holds a few counts of this clone. The chain couples TRBV9 to TRBJ1-3; the D is unclear. The CDR3 is 13 residues long. Trimming removed 3 bases from V and 3 bases from J, with 7 bases in between. Germline lookup yields CDR1 SGDLS and CDR2 YYNGEE. The CDR3 protein is CASSEVIGNTIYF. DNA of the CDR3: TGTGCCAGCAGCGAGGTCATTGGAAACACCATATATTTT. Complete variable domain (other parts from reference TRBV9 and TRBJ1-3): DSGVTQTPKHLITATGQRVTLRCSPRSGDLSVYWYQQSLDQGLQFLIQYYNGEERAKGNILERFSAQQFPDLHSELNLSSLELGDSALYFCASSEVIGNTIYFGEGSWLTVV.

CDR3 coding DNA: TGTGCCAGCAGTGTCGGCAGCTCCTACGAGCAGTACTTC. It yields the protein CASSVGSSYEQYF. This chain joins TRBV2 and TRBJ2-7, with D unresolved. The length of the CDR3 is 13 residues. Trimming took 4 bases from V and 0 from J, leaving 7 bases between them. In germline, CDR1 is SNHLY, CDR2 FYNNEI.

This chain joins TRBV12-2 and TRBJ2-7. TRBV12-2 is reported as a pseudogene. This CDR3 spans 16 amino acids. Here the CDR3 reads CASRNRSMDLSYEQYF. The CDR3 region has the DNA TGTGCAAGTCGCAACCGAAGCATGGATCTTTCCTACGAGCAGTACTTC.

This sequence joins TRBV28 and TRBJ2-1; D is ambiguous. V was clipped by 2 bases and J by 9 bases, with 8 bases between them. The CDR3 has 12 amino acids. Germline-derived CDR1 and CDR2 are MDHEN and SYDVKM. CDR3 protein: CASSLAKGEQFF. The CDR3 DNA reads as TGTGCCAGCAGTTTAGCGAAGGGTGAGCAGTTCTTC.

This clone was found a few times. The chain is built from TRBV19 and TRBJ2-5, with D possibly TRBD1 on 6 matching bases. The V and J ends lost 5 bases and 5 bases respectively, with 12 bases between them. CDR3 length: 13 amino acids. The germline gives CDR1 LNHDA, CDR2 SQIVND (reference sequence). The CDR3, as DNA: TGTGCCAGTAGTCCGCAGGGGTTTGAGACCCAGTACTTC. Translated: CASSPQGFETQYF.

At least ten counts were recorded for this clone. The V call is TRBV21-1, the J call TRBJ2-1; the D call of TRBD1 is as the table states it, not checked on the DNA. TRBV21-1 is flagged as a pseudogene. This CDR3 spans 15 amino acids. The CDR3 sequence: CASSKPFRADHEQFF. The CDR3 DNA reads as TGTGCCAGCAGCAAGCCCTTCAGGGCAGATCATGAGCAGTTCTTC.